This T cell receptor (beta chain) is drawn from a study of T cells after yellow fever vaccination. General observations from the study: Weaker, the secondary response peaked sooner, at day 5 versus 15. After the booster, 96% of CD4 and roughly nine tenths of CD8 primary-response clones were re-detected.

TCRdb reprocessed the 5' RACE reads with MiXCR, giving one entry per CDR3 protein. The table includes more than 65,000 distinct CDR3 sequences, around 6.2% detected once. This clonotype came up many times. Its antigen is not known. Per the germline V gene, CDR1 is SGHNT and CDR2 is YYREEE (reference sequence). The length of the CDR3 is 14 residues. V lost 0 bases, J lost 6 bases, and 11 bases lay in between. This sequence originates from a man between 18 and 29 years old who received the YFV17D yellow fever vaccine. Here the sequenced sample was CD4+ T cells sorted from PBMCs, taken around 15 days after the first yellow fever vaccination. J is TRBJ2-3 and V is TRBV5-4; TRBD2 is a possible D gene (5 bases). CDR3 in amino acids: CASSLVTGRDTQYF. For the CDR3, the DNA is TGTGCCAGCAGCTTGGTTACGGGAAGGGATACGCAGTATTTT.